These T cell receptor beta chains were read from a single sample in a study of blood T cell repertoires in COVID-19. Sequencing used immunoSEQ multiplex PCR; TCRdb keeps in-frame clones, though not all of them. The sample includes around 30,000 clones, approximately 71% of them seen just once. Sequenced: peripheral blood. The receptors were gathered from a human donor in a cohort sampled during active COVID-19. The CDR3 runs from the conserved cysteine through the conserved F or W. D genes are given only for firm matches. A row's size may be missing; if present it is once, few, many or a size class.

TRBV7-9,TRBJ1-2,TRBD1,few,CASSSDRVGYGYTF,TGTGCCAGCAGCTCGGACAGGGTTGGCTATGGCTACACCTTC
TRBV24-1,TRBJ1-2,TRBD1,few,CATSGDRSYGYTF,TGTGCCACCAGTGGGGACAGGTCATATGGCTACACCTTC
TRBV10-3,TRBJ1-3,-,-,CAISPTGSTGNTIYF,TGTGCCATCAGTCCTACAGGATCCACTGGAAACACCATATATTTT
TRBV9,TRBJ1-2,-,once,CASSQEANYGYTF,TGTGCCAGCAGTCAGGAAGCTAACTATGGCTACACCTTC
TRBV3-1/TRBV3-2,TRBJ1-6,-,few,CASSRVAGYSPLHF,TGTGCCAGCAGTAGGGTAGCAGGGTATTCACCCCTCCACTTT
TRBV18,TRBJ2-1,TRBD2,-,CASSPSQLAGLYNEQFF,TGTGCCAGCTCACCCTCCCAACTAGCGGGATTATACAATGAGCAGTTCTTC
TRBV2,TRBJ2-2,TRBD2,few,CASGKGRDRAGELFF,TGTGCCAGCGGAAAGGGGAGGGATCGTGCCGGGGAGCTGTTTTTT
TRBV5-5,TRBJ2-1,-,few,CASSPTLSGVYNEQFF,TGTGCCAGCAGCCCAACCCTTAGCGGAGTTTACAATGAGCAGTTCTTC
TRBV9,TRBJ2-3,TRBD2,-,CASSPRLAGMQYF,TGTGCCAGCAGCCCTAGACTAGCGGGGATGCAGTATTTT
TRBV28,TRBJ2-7,-,-,CASHSRGRGEQYF,TGTGCCAGTCACTCGCGTGGGAGGGGGGAGCAGTACTTC
TRBV4-1,TRBJ2-7,-,-,CASSQDQGYEQYF,TGCGCCAGCAGCCAAGATCAGGGTTACGAGCAGTACTTC
TRBV15,TRBJ1-6,TRBD1,-,CATSSDRQGANNSPLHF,TGTGCCACCAGCAGTGATAGACAGGGGGCTAATAATTCACCCCTCCACTTT
TRBV11-2,TRBJ2-7,TRBD2,-,CASSLYTSGSSYEQYF,TGTGCCAGCAGCTTATATACTAGCGGGAGTTCCTACGAGCAGTACTTC
TRBV4-1,TRBJ2-1,-,-,CASSQDLPSPYNEQFF,TGCGCCAGCAGCCAAGATCTCCCTAGCCCCTACAATGAGCAGTTCTTC